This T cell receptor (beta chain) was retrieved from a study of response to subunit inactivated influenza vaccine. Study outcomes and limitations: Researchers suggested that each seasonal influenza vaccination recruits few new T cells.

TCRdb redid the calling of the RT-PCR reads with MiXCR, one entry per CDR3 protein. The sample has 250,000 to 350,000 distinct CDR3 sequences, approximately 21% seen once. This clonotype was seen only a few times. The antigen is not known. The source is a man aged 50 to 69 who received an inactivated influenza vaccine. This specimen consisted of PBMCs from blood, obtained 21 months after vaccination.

The DNA of the CDR3 is TGTGACCAAGGGGCAGATACGCAGTATTTT. It codes for CDQGADTQYF. The chain carries TRBV15 and TRBJ2-3, with D perhaps TRBD1 (5 bases). The CDR3 has 10 residues. Germline loops: CDR1 LNHNV, CDR2 YYDKDF (reference sequence).